These 19 T cell receptor beta chains share one sample of origin, sequenced in a study of blood T cells in healthy people across ages. Primed by a sample-barcoded 5' primer and a J-beta primer mix, a second PCR proceeded for roughly 7 to 11 cycles. MiXCR, run by TCRdb on the 5' RACE reads, gives a single entry per CDR3 protein. The data contain 1.4 million to 1.5 million distinct CDR3 sequences, roughly 40% of them singletons. Sequencing input: blood. These receptors were collected from a young woman in good health.

The chain carries TRBV20-1 and TRBJ2-7; 7 positions agree with TRBD2. Germline V lookup: CDR1 DFQATT, CDR2 SNEGSKA (reference sequence). This CDR3 region has 14 residues. V shed 5 bases and J 7 bases; nucleotides not matched to a gene: 14. CDR3 sequence: CSAPQWGGDNEQYF. The CDR3 DNA reads as TGCAGTGCTCCTCAATGGGGGGGAGACAATGAGCAGTACTTC.

This clonotype was counted only a few times. V and J are TRBV6-5 and TRBJ2-1; 9 nucleotides align to TRBD2. The germline V gene has CDR1 MNHEY and CDR2 SVGAGI. Trimming took 7 bases from V and 4 from J; bases not matched to a gene: 11. This CDR3 spans 16 amino acids. The CDR3, as DNA: TGTGCCAGCATTACAGTAGCGGGAGCCGTTTACAATGAGCAGTTCTTC. It encodes CASITVAGAVYNEQFF.

The chain uses TRBV20-1 and TRBJ2-5; 9 bases fit TRBD1. J gave up 13 bases and V 1 base, and 16 bases lay outside the gene matches. The CDR3 length is 15 residues. The germline CDR1 and CDR2 sequences are DFQATT and SNEGSKA (reference sequence). CDR3 sequence reads: CSARVRDRDVSGGYF. Here the CDR3 DNA reads TGCAGTGCTAGAGTCAGGGACAGGGATGTGTCGGGGGGGTACTTC.

This clonotype was counted a few times. The chain employs TRBV24-1 and TRBJ2-1, with 8 bases lining up with TRBD2. The CDR3 runs 12 residues. Germline CDR1 KGHDR, CDR2 SFDVKD. Losses at the gene ends were 8 bases for V and 6 bases for J; bases not matched to a gene: 2. The CDR3 DNA reads TGTGCCACCAACGGGGGGGCCAATGAGCAGTTCTTC. Its protein is CATNGGANEQFF.

V usage is TRBV27 and J usage is TRBJ1-1; D is possibly TRBD1 (6 bases). Germline CDR1 and CDR2: MNHEY and SMNVEV (reference sequence). The CDR3 loop spans 14 amino acids. Between the trimmed V and J ends, which lost 4 bases and 5 bases, there was a span of 14 bases. The chain's CDR3 is CASSYGGAWTEAFF. CDR3 sequence (DNA): TGTGCCAGCAGTTACGGGGGCGCCTGGACTGAAGCTTTCTTT.

In the case of this clonotype: Relative to the germline gene, one junction end is altered; a read error may explain this. The chain employs TRBV28 and TRBJ1-1; possibly TRBD1 for D (5 bases). CDR3 length equals 15 residues. Looked up from germline, CDR1 is MDHEN and CDR2 is SYDVKM. The CDR3 loop reads CASGFNGREDTEAFF. For the CDR3, the DNA is TGTGCCAGCGGTTTTAACGGCAGGGAGGACACTGAAGCTTTCTTT.

Notes on this clonotype: Mismatch with germline at one junction end may stem from a read error. The V call is TRBV6-5, the J call TRBJ1-4; D gene uncertain. The CDR3 loop spans 15 amino acids. Germline lookup yields CDR1 MNHEY and CDR2 SVGAGI. In DNA form, the CDR3 reads TGTGCCAGCAGTTACTCGACCAGAATCTATGAAAAACTGCTTTTT. Its protein product is CASSYSTRIYEKLLF.

In nucleotides, the CDR3 is TGTGCCAGCCGGACAGGGGCTAACTATGGCTACACCTTC. It specifies CASRTGANYGYTF. V is TRBV12-3 or TRBV12-4 and J is TRBJ1-2; 9 positions agree with TRBD1. Germline trimming cut 8 bases from V and 0 bases from J; bases unmatched to any gene: 1. This CDR3 has 13 amino acids.

With respect to this clonotype: One end of the junction does not line up with germline, which may come from a read error. The gene calls are TRBV4-1 and TRBJ2-3; 8 positions agree with TRBD2. Germline V CDR1 and CDR2: MGHRA, YSYEKL. The CDR3 totals 18 residues. CDR3 sequence reads: CASSQDPTSVLSTDMQYF. CDR3 DNA sequence: TGCGCCAGCAGCCAAGATCCGACTAGCGTTCTTAGCACAGATATGCAGTATTTT.

The chain employs TRBV5-1 and TRBJ2-4; D is possibly TRBD2 (5 bases). With the DNA end fitting TRBJ2-7 better, the J assignment may be wrong. CDR1 is SGHRS and CDR2 is YFSETQ in the germline V gene. The CDR3 extends over 14 amino acids. CDR3 sequence (DNA): TGCGCCAGCAGCGTGGAGGCTAGAATTTACGAGCAGTACTTC. This translates into CASSVEARIYEQYF.

The CDR3 here is CASSQRGGAGALTDTQYF. DNA for the CDR3: TGCGCCAGCAGCCAAAGGGGCGGGGCGGGAGCCCTAACAGATACGCAGTATTTT. The chain recombines TRBV4-1 with TRBJ2-3, with TRBD2 identical over 7 bases. The CDR3 is made up of 18 amino acids. J was trimmed by 3 bases and V by 2 bases; bases with no gene match: 14. Germline values: CDR1 MGHRA, CDR2 YSYEKL.

This clonotype was recorded a few times. This CDR3 is CSPVLTESNYGYTF. The CDR3 coding sequence is TGCAGCCCCGTGTTAACTGAATCTAACTATGGCTACACCTTC. The chain carries TRBV20-1 and TRBJ1-2, with D hard to call. The CDR3 is 14 residues long. Germline-derived CDR1 and CDR2 are DFQATT and SNEGSKA (reference sequence).

In this sample, this clonotype turned up a few times. This chain links TRBV11-2 with TRBJ2-4, with 8 bases aligning to TRBD2. Per the germline V gene, CDR1 is SGHAT and CDR2 is FQNNGV. The CDR3 spans 17 residues. The trim removed 1 base at V and 9 bases at J, leaving 14 bases unmatched. As DNA, the CDR3 is TGTGCCAGCAGCTTAGGGCAAACTAGCGGTCGAAAGAGCATTCAGTACTTC. This translates into CASSLGQTSGRKSIQYF.

DNA of the CDR3: TGTGCCAGCAGCCAGACCCGACTCGGCAATGAGCAGTTCTTC. Translating gives CASSQTRLGNEQFF. This chain uses TRBV11-2 with TRBJ2-1; the D is unclear. The length of the CDR3 is 14 residues. The V and J ends lost 5 bases and 6 bases respectively, with 14 bases between them. CDR1 and CDR2 from the germline V gene are SGHAT and FQNNGV. Based on the CDR3 plus reference TRBV11-2 and TRBJ2-1, the full variable domain is EAGVAQSPRYKIIEKRQSVAFWCNPISGHATLYWYQQILGQGPKLLIQFQNNGVVDDSQLPKDRFSAERLKGVDSTLKIQPAKLEDSAVYLCASSQTRLGNEQFFGPGTRLTVL.

The chain joins TRBV29-1 to TRBJ1-2, with D possibly matching TRBD1 (5 bases). Per germline, CDR1 SQVTM and CDR2 ANQGSEA. Trimming cost V 6 bases and J 0 bases, with 11 bases left between them. This CDR3 is built from 13 residues. The CDR3 is CSVVLGANYGYTF. The CDR3 DNA sequence: TGCAGCGTGGTGCTAGGGGCTAACTATGGCTACACCTTC.

This clonotype has a single count. The rearrangement joins TRBV6-1 to TRBJ1-1, with D unresolved. The CDR3 has 17 amino acids. Trimming left V 6 bases short and J 0 bases short, with 20 bases between. Germline values: CDR1 MNHNS, CDR2 SASEGT. CDR3 protein: CASSHYRVMRMNTEAFF. The CDR3 nucleotides are TGTGCCAGCAGCCACTACCGGGTCATGCGGATGAACACTGAAGCTTTCTTT.

The chain recombines TRBV29-1 with TRBJ2-7; D may be TRBD1 (6 bases). Trimming took off 2 bases at V and 5 bases at J, with 16 bases between the two ends. Germline assignment: CDR1 SQVTM and CDR2 ANQGSEA. CDR3 size: 14 residues. CDR3 in amino acids: CSVENRTEKNEQYF. In nucleotides, the CDR3 is TGCAGCGTTGAAAACAGGACAGAAAAAAACGAGCAGTACTTC.

In its sample, this clonotype was seen a few times. This chain connects TRBV4-3 to TRBJ2-1; no firm D call. The germline gives CDR1 LGHNA, CDR2 YSLEER. This CDR3 contains 15 residues. The V end lost 0 bases, the J end lost 3 bases, and 9 bases lay between the germline ends. The CDR3 protein is CASSQDQSFYNEQFF. The CDR3 DNA sequence: TGCGCCAGCAGCCAAGATCAATCTTTCTACAATGAGCAGTTCTTC.

CDR3: CASSQVGLAGGLYNEQYF. Here the CDR3 DNA reads TGTGCCAGCAGCCAAGTCGGTCTAGCGGGGGGGCTTTACAATGAGCAGTACTTC. The rearrangement joins TRBV14 to TRBJ2-5; the match to TRBD2 covers 12 bases. The CDR3 has 18 amino acids. Unmatched junction bases numbered 17, after V lost 1 base and J lost 11 bases. Germline V gene data show CDR1 as SGHDN and CDR2 as FVKESK. Full variable domain (remainder filled in from reference TRBV14 and TRBJ2-5): EAGVTQFPSHSVIEKGQTVTLRCDPISGHDNLYWYRRVMGKEIKFLLHFVKESKQDESGMPNNRFLAERTGGTYSTLKVQPAELEDSGVYFCASSQVGLAGGLYNEQYFGPGTRLLVL.